This entry lists 20 T cell receptor beta chains sequenced from one sample in a study of human T cells and chemical hapten exposure (dated by TCRdb to the early 2020s). Preparation of the library involved RACE. The instrument given in TCRdb is NextSeq 500. The public reads were run again by TCRdb, first through fastp at Q25 and then through MiXCR, and only productive beta chains were kept. Every CDR3 protein is listed once, alongside the most common genes and DNA of its rows. Counted in this sample were 360,000 or so distinct CDR3 sequences; over 6% of them appeared once. Together, the top ten hold more than 5.5% of the sample. The time point label corresponds to: patch test 2, 6 weeks after DPC sensitization. This specimen's treatment or condition label, interpreted: therapeutic diphenylcyclopropenone sensitization with weekly scalp DPC. The sequenced sample was whole blood, obtained in connection with sensitization to the hapten diphenylcyclopropenone (DPC). These receptor sequences come from a woman younger than 35 with alopecia areata. Some clones in this sample may be carry-over from other donors' samples.

The rearrangement uses TRBV12-3 or TRBV12-4 and TRBJ1-5, with TRBD1 matching 10 bases. Trimming took 2 bases from V and 4 from J; bases not matched to a gene: 8. The CDR3 consists of 17 residues. The CDR3 here is CASSLRRGDRGNQPQHF. As DNA, the CDR3 is TGTGCCAGCAGTTTAAGGCGGGGGGACAGGGGTAATCAGCCCCAGCATTTT.

This rearrangement joins TRBV6-6 to TRBJ2-7; D is perhaps TRBD1 (6 bases). V was shortened by 0 bases and J by 3 bases, with 15 bases between the two germline ends. CDR3 size: 16 residues. Germline CDR1 MNHNY, CDR2 SVGAGI (reference sequence). DNA for the CDR3: TGTGCCAGCAGTTACTCCACATGGGACACTGACTACGAGCAGTACTTC. Residues: CASSYSTWDTDYEQYF.

This clonotype was found many times. The rearrangement links TRBV12-3 or TRBV12-4 to TRBJ1-1; no firm D call. The CDR3 runs to 13 residues. V was shortened by 7 bases and J by 7 bases, with 16 bases between the two germline ends. The DNA for the CDR3 is TGTGCCAGCATACGAGACCCCAGGAGTGAAGCTTTCTTT. Amino acid sequence: CASIRDPRSEAFF.

This clonotype was counted ten times or more. This chain joins TRBV2 and TRBJ2-2, with D hard to call. V lost 6 bases and J lost 7, with 6 bases in between. In germline, CDR1 is SNHLY, CDR2 FYNNEI. This CDR3 is built from 11 residues. Here the CDR3 DNA reads TGTGCCAGCAGCCCCCACGGGGAGCTGTTTTTT. This sequence encodes CASSPHGELFF.

The chain has TRBV4-2 and TRBJ2-2; the match to TRBD2 covers 8 bases. After removal of 1 base from V and 3 bases from J, the junction contained 16 bases not matched to a gene. This CDR3 spans 20 amino acids. Germline lookup yields CDR1 LGHNA and CDR2 YNFKEQ. The CDR3 nucleotides read TGTGCCAGCAGCCAAGGTCGTCGTAGGGGTAGCGGGGCCTACACCGGGGAGCTGTTTTTT. Its translation is CASSQGRRRGSGAYTGELFF.

To note about this clonotype: A much larger clone lies one base from this, so it may be a read error. This chain joins TRBV14 and TRBJ2-7, with 10 nucleotides matching TRBD2. The CDR3 extends over 15 amino acids. Per the germline V gene, CDR1 is SGHDN and CDR2 is FVKESK. J gave up 6 bases and V 1 base, and 6 bases lay outside the gene matches. CDR3 in amino acids: CASSQVLAGAIEQYF. CDR3 in DNA: TGTGCCAGCAGCCAAGTGCTAGCGGGGGCAATCGAGCAGTACTTC.

This clonotype showed up many times. The V call is TRBV7-9, the J call TRBJ1-1, with D perhaps TRBD1 (5 bases). This CDR3 is 14 amino acids long. Trimming removed 6 bases from V and 1 base from J, with 12 bases in between. Germline-derived CDR1 and CDR2 are SEHNR and FQNEAQ (reference sequence). CDR3 loop: CASSSGGTNTEAFF. Here the CDR3 DNA reads TGTGCCAGCAGTAGCGGGGGTACGAACACTGAAGCTTTCTTT.

This clonotype was observed many times. The V gene is TRBV6-5, the J gene TRBJ2-5; D is perhaps TRBD2 (7 bases). The V gene lost 6 bases and the J gene lost 1 base, with 21 bases spanning the gap. This CDR3 has 17 residues. Germline loops: CDR1 MNHEY, CDR2 SVGAGI. The CDR3 DNA reads as TGTGCCAGCAGCTCGGAGGGGGGGGCGGTAATCCAAGAGACCCAGTACTTC. Protein product: CASSSEGGAVIQETQYF.

This clonotype appeared a few times. The CDR3 DNA reads TGCAGCGTTGAAGATCTTCAGGGGGTTGTGAACACCGGGGAGCTGTTTTTT. It is translated as CSVEDLQGVVNTGELFF. The rearrangement links TRBV29-1 to TRBJ2-2; TRBD1 matches at 7 bases. This CDR3 comprises 17 residues. Losses at the gene ends were 0 bases for V and 1 base for J; bases not matched to a gene: 8. The germline V gene encodes CDR1 SQVTM and CDR2 ANQGSEA.

This clonotype was detected a few times. CDR3 bases: TGTGCCAGCAGCCACGTTAGCGAAAACATTCAGTACTTC. It is translated as CASSHVSENIQYF. This sequence joins TRBV14 and TRBJ2-4, with D tentatively TRBD2 (5 bases). The CDR3 runs to 13 residues. Germline CDR1 and CDR2: SGHDN and FVKESK. Trimming pared 3 bases from V and 5 bases from J, leaving 8 bases between.

This clonotype was recorded a few times. The CDR3 region has the DNA TGCAGCGGAAAAACAGGTTACGAGCAGTACTTC. Amino acids: CSGKTGYEQYF. The chain joins TRBV29-1 to TRBJ2-7, with D maybe TRBD1 (5 bases). V was trimmed by 7 bases and J by 4 bases, leaving 11 bases between them. Germline lookup yields CDR1 SQVTM and CDR2 ANQGSEA. The CDR3 has 11 amino acids.

The table lists this clonotype with many counts. The V and J genes are TRBV2 and TRBJ2-4; 9 bases are shared with TRBD2. Germline V gene sequence: CDR1 SNHLY, CDR2 FYNNEI. The CDR3 extends over 16 amino acids. With 2 bases clipped from V and 5 bases from J, the junction kept 7 bases outside the gene matches. The DNA for the CDR3 is TGTGCCAGCAGTGAATGGCGGGGGGGTCGGGAAAACATTCAGTACTTC. Its protein product is CASSEWRGGRENIQYF.

This clonotype has just a few counts. The gene calls are TRBV2 and TRBJ2-3, with unresolved D. V shed 4 bases and J shed 0 bases, with 20 bases lying between them. The CDR3 is 18 residues long. Germline-derived CDR1 and CDR2 are SNHLY and FYNNEI. This chain's CDR3 is CASSGTWGTSPSTDTQYF. The CDR3 DNA follows: TGTGCCAGCAGTGGTACGTGGGGTACCTCGCCTAGCACAGATACGCAGTATTTT.

This clonotype was found many times. J is TRBJ1-1 and V is TRBV6-5; perhaps TRBD1 as D (5 bases). The CDR3 loop spans 14 amino acids. Germline lookup yields CDR1 MNHEY and CDR2 SVGAGI. V lost 7 bases and J 3 bases, leaving 15 bases between the germline ends. CDR3 sequence (DNA): TGTGCCAGCAAGAAAGGCAGGGTGTACACTGAAGCTTTCTTT. Translation: CASKKGRVYTEAFF.

This chain connects TRBV14 to TRBJ2-6, with a possible D match to TRBD1 (6 bases). V was clipped by 5 bases and J by 0 bases, with 14 bases between them. The germline V gene encodes CDR1 SGHDN and CDR2 FVKESK. This CDR3 is 17 amino acids long. CDR3 in amino acids: CASSANTGLSGANVLTF. In DNA form, the CDR3 reads TGTGCCAGCAGCGCTAACACAGGGCTCTCTGGGGCCAACGTCCTGACTTTC.

This clonotype came up many times. The chain's CDR3 is CASSRLRPGQGGFTEAFF. The CDR3 coding sequence is TGTGCCAGCAGCCGACTACGGCCGGGACAGGGTGGCTTCACTGAAGCTTTCTTT. This sequence joins TRBV7-9 and TRBJ1-1; 9 bases align to TRBD1. In germline, CDR1 is SEHNR, CDR2 FQNEAQ (reference sequence). The junction had 17 bases not matched to a gene; V was cut back by 5 bases and J by 4 bases. This CDR3 has 18 residues.

The gene calls are TRBV11-2 and TRBJ2-3, with TRBD2 as a possible D gene (6 bases). V was trimmed by 0 bases and J by 0 bases, leaving 10 bases between them. CDR1 is SGHAT, CDR2 FQNNGV, per germline. The CDR3 is 16 amino acids. The CDR3 coding sequence is TGTGCCAGCAGCTTAGATCGGGGGATAAGCACAGATACGCAGTATTTT. Its translation is CASSLDRGISTDTQYF.

This clonotype was counted at least ten times. The chain uses TRBV7-9 and TRBJ1-6; D remains ambiguous. Trimming left V 1 base short and J 4 bases short, with 5 bases between. This CDR3 comprises 14 residues. The germline CDR1 and CDR2 sequences are SEHNR and FQNEAQ (reference sequence). The CDR3 here is CASSLEQYNSPLHF. CDR3 nucleotides: TGTGCCAGCAGCTTAGAACAATATAATTCACCCCTCCACTTT.

This clonotype was detected a few times. The V and J genes are TRBV18 and TRBJ2-1; D gene ambiguous. CDR1 and CDR2 from the germline V gene are KGHSH and LQKENI. The CDR3 loop spans 16 amino acids. Trimming cost V 4 bases and J 0 bases, with 13 bases left between them. CDR3 loop: CASSRLTVSSYNEQFF. The CDR3 region has the DNA TGTGCCAGCTCACGATTGACGGTTAGCTCCTACAATGAGCAGTTCTTC.

The chain joins TRBV7-8 to TRBJ2-4; D call uncertain. The V and J ends lost 2 bases and 1 base respectively, with 6 bases between them. Germline loops: CDR1 SGHVS, CDR2 FQNEAQ. The CDR3 loop spans 14 amino acids. In DNA, the CDR3 is TGTGCCAGCAGCTTAAAACCGGCCAAAAACATTCAGTACTTC. Translated: CASSLKPAKNIQYF.